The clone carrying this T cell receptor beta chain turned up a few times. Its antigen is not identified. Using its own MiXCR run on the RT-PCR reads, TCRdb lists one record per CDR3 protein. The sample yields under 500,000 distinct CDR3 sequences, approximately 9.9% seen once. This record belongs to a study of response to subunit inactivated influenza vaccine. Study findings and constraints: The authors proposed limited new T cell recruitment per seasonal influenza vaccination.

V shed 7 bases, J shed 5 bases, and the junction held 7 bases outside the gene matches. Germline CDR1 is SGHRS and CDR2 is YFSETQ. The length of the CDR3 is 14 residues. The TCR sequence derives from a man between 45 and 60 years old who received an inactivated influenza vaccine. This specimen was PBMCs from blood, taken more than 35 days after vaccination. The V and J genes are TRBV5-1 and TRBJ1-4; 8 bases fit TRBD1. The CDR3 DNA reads TGCGCCAGCGGGCAGGGGGCCGTAAATGAAAAACTGTTTTTT. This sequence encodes CASGQGAVNEKLFF.